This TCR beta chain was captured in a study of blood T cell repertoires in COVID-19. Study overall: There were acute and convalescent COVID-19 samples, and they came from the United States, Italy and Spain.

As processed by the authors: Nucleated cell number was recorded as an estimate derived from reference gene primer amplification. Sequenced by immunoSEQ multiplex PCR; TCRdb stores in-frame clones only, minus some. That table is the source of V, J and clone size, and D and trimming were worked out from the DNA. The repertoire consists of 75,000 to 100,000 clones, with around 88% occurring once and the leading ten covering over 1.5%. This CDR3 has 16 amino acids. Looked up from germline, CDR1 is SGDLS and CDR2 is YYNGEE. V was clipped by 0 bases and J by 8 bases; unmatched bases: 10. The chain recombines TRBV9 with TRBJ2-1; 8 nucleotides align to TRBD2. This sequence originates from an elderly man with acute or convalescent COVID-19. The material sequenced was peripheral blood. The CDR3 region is CASSVVGSGVSYEQFF. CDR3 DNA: TGTGCCAGCAGCGTAGTCGGTAGCGGGGTGAGCTATGAGCAGTTCTTC.